Below, 2 T cell receptor beta chains from the same sample are listed, as sequenced in a study of cytomegalovirus exposure and HLA in healthy donors. Primers included in the PCR were 60 Vbeta and 13 Jbeta primers. Assay: immunoSEQ multiplex PCR; the TCRdb copy retains only in-frame clones and omits some. Its clone listing holds about 200,000 clones. Sequences were obtained from PBMCs. These receptors were obtained from a woman aged 25 to 39 in good health and CMV-seropositive.

The chain joins TRBV12-5 to TRBJ2-2; no firm D call. The CDR3 totals 16 residues. The germline gives CDR1 LGHNT, CDR2 FRNRAP. Trimming pared 3 bases from V and 1 base from J, leaving 12 bases between. CDR3: CASGFQISGNTGELFF. Written as DNA, the CDR3 is TGTGCTAGTGGTTTCCAGATTTCTGGGAACACCGGGGAGCTGTTTTTT.

The chain joins TRBV27 to TRBJ2-7, with a possible D match to TRBD2 (6 bases). The V gene's germline CDR1 is MNHEY and CDR2 SMNVEV (reference sequence). This CDR3 has 14 residues. V lost 4 bases and J lost 0, with 10 bases in between. CDR3 sequence reads: CASSSGESSYEQYF. Written as DNA, the CDR3 is TGTGCCAGCAGTTCGGGGGAGAGCTCCTACGAGCAGTACTTC.